The next 31 T cell receptor beta chains were all read from a single sample in a study of blood T cell repertoires in COVID-19. The repertoire was sequenced with immunoSEQ multiplex PCR; TCRdb's copy has only in-frame clones and lacks some. The sample has 34,000 or so clones, roughly 87% seen once. Input material: peripheral blood. These TCRs come from a middle-aged man with active or convalescent COVID-19.

The rearrangement uses TRBV11-3 and TRBJ2-3; a possible D gene is TRBD2 (5 bases). The CDR3 has 15 residues. Germline CDR1 and CDR2: SGHNT and YENEEA. V gave up 5 bases and J gave up 6 bases, with 18 bases separating them. The CDR3 nucleotides read TGTGCCAGCAGCGCCCTGGCGGGCCCGGGGGATACGCAGTATTTT. Encoded protein: CASSALAGPGDTQYF.

The CDR3 nucleotides read TGTGCCAGCAGTAGCGGACAGGCCCTTTATAGCAATCAGCCCCAGCATTTT. As protein: CASSSGQALYSNQPQHF. The chain carries TRBV27 and TRBJ1-5; TRBD1 aligns across 7 bases. This CDR3 has 17 amino acids. V was pared by 5 bases and J by 0 bases, with 10 bases of the junction left unmatched. Germline CDR1 reads MNHEY; CDR2 reads SMNVEV (reference sequence).

V is TRBV6-2 or TRBV6-3 and J is TRBJ2-7; 7 bases match TRBD1. Per germline, CDR1 MNHEY and CDR2 SVGEGT. CDR3 length: 13 residues. Trimming at V came to 5 bases and at J to 3 bases, leaving 4 bases not matched to a gene. This CDR3 reads CASSLRDSYEQYF. CDR3 nucleotide sequence: TGTGCCAGCAGTCTCCGGGACAGCTACGAGCAGTACTTC.

The chain joins TRBV18 to TRBJ1-1, with D uncertain. Germline values: CDR1 KGHSH, CDR2 LQKENI. There are 14 residues in the CDR3. V gave up 2 bases and J gave up 1 base, with 8 bases separating them. CDR3 sequence reads: CASSPVSRNTEAFF. As DNA, the CDR3 is TGTGCCAGCTCACCAGTCTCCAGGAACACTGAAGCTTTCTTT.

V usage is TRBV5-6 and J usage is TRBJ2-7; weak D call: TRBD2 (6 bases). CDR1 is SGHDT, CDR2 YYEEEE, per germline. V lost 2 bases, J lost 3 bases, and 12 bases lay in between. The CDR3 runs 14 residues. CDR3 sequence (DNA): TGTGCCAGCAGCTTTGGGTCCGGGGGCTACGAGCAGTACTTC. The encoded protein is CASSFGSGGYEQYF.

The rearrangement links TRBV4-3 to TRBJ2-1; 11 bases align to TRBD1. The ends lost 1 base at V and 5 bases at J; junction bases unmatched: 1. CDR1 is LGHNA, CDR2 YSLEER, per germline. The CDR3 sequence is 15 residues long. The CDR3 sequence is CASSQGTGGHNEQFF. The DNA of the CDR3 is TGCGCCAGCAGCCAAGGGACAGGGGGCCACAATGAGCAGTTCTTC.

The chain uses TRBV2 and TRBJ1-5; possibly TRBD1 for D (5 bases). The CDR3 length is 15 residues. V dropped 0 bases and J dropped 5 bases, with 11 bases sitting between them. The germline gives CDR1 SNHLY, CDR2 FYNNEI. CDR3 nucleotide sequence: TGTGCCAGCAGTGAAGCGCTTGGGGGGGATCAGCCCCAGCATTTT. Amino acids: CASSEALGGDQPQHF.

The chain joins TRBV5-1 to TRBJ2-1, with 12 bases that match TRBD2. The V gene's germline CDR1 is SGHRS and CDR2 YFSETQ. Germline trimming cut 6 bases from V and 7 bases from J; bases unmatched to any gene: 8. The CDR3 runs 15 residues. The CDR3 here is CASTLPGLAGNEQFF. DNA of the CDR3: TGCGCCAGCACCTTACCCGGACTAGCGGGAAATGAGCAGTTCTTC.

This chain connects TRBV6-2 or TRBV6-3 to TRBJ2-1; 12 bases match TRBD2. The CDR3 spans 17 residues. CDR1 and CDR2 (germline): MNHEY, SVGEGT. The V gene end was trimmed by 2 bases and the J gene end by 3 bases; junction bases not matched to a gene: 5. The CDR3 DNA is TGTGCCAGCAGTTACCGGACTAGCGGGACCCTCTACAATGAGCAGTTCTTC. Amino acid sequence: CASSYRTSGTLYNEQFF.

V and J are TRBV10-2 and TRBJ1-5; D not resolved. The length of the CDR3 is 15 residues. V was shortened by 2 bases and J by 3 bases, with 11 bases between the two germline ends. Per germline, CDR1 WSHSY and CDR2 SAAADI. The CDR3 DNA reads as TGCGCCAGCAGTGAGATGGGAGGAGACAATCAGCCCCAGCATTTT. Protein: CASSEMGGDNQPQHF.

This rearrangement joins TRBV10-3 to TRBJ1-2; unclear D gene. Germline lookup yields CDR1 ENHRY and CDR2 SYGVKD. The CDR3 contains 20 residues. V was cut by 3 bases and J by 0 bases, with 26 bases left in between. The CDR3 sequence is CAISDPTAREGGRTNYGYTF. The CDR3 region has the DNA TGTGCCATCAGTGATCCAACAGCTCGGGAGGGAGGCCGGACTAACTATGGCTACACCTTC.

This clone has only a few counts. V is TRBV6-5 and J is TRBJ1-2; 11 bases map to TRBD1. The germline gives CDR1 MNHEY, CDR2 SVGAGI. J lost 7 bases, V lost 7 bases, and 5 bases had no gene match. This CDR3 has 13 amino acids. DNA of the CDR3: TGTGCCAGCATAGGACAGGGGGCTAGTGGCTACACCTTC. Translation gives CASIGQGASGYTF.

The chain couples TRBV27 to TRBJ1-6; possibly TRBD1 for D (6 bases). Trimming cost V 2 bases and J 8 bases, with 13 bases left between them. The V gene's germline CDR1 is MNHEY and CDR2 SMNVEV (reference sequence). The CDR3 consists of 15 residues. CDR3 in amino acids: CASSLVAGADSPLHF. CDR3 nucleotide sequence: TGTGCCAGCAGTTTAGTTGCAGGGGCGGATTCACCCCTCCACTTT.

This clone was picked up a small number of times. V is TRBV12-5 and J is TRBJ1-1; 10 bases align to TRBD1. The length of the CDR3 is 17 residues. Germline lookup yields CDR1 LGHNT and CDR2 FRNRAP. The ends lost 3 bases at V and 0 bases at J; junction bases unmatched: 7. This CDR3 reads CASGFRQGANMNTEAFF. CDR3 DNA: TGTGCTAGTGGTTTCAGACAGGGGGCGAACATGAACACTGAAGCTTTCTTT. The full variable domain, its missing parts supplied by reference TRBV12-5 and TRBJ1-1, is DARVTQTPRHKVTEMGQEVTMRCQPILGHNTVFWYRQTMMQGLELLAYFRNRAPLDDSGMPKDRFSAEMPDATLATLKIQPSEPRDSAVYFCASGFRQGANMNTEAFFGQGTRLTVV.

The rearrangement uses TRBV6-2 or TRBV6-3 and TRBJ2-1; D ambiguous. The V end was cut by 2 bases, the J end by 12 bases, with 14 bases between. The CDR3 spans 13 residues. Germline V gene sequence: CDR1 MNHEY, CDR2 SVGEGT. The CDR3 DNA sequence: TGTGCCAGCAGTTACGTCGGTCGTCCGGGGCAGTTCTTC. Its translation: CASSYVGRPGQFF.

The genes are TRBV2 and TRBJ2-7, with D possibly being TRBD1 (6 bases). Trimming stripped 2 bases from V and 2 bases from J, with 28 bases between. Germline CDR1 reads SNHLY; CDR2 reads FYNNEI. The CDR3 covers 20 residues. The CDR3 DNA reads as TGTGCCAGCAGTGAAAGGTGGGCTTCTTATACAGGGTCCTATACCTACGAGCAGTACTTC. It encodes CASSERWASYTGSYTYEQYF. Full variable domain (remainder filled in from reference TRBV2 and TRBJ2-7): EPEVTQTPSHQVTQMGQEVILRCVPISNHLYFYWYRQILGQKVEFLVSFYNNEISEKSEIFDDQFSVERPDGSNFTLKIRSTKLEDSAMYFCASSERWASYTGSYTYEQYFGPGTRLTVT.

The chain recombines TRBV19 with TRBJ2-7, with D possibly matching TRBD2 (6 bases). CDR3 size: 14 residues. Germline lookup yields CDR1 LNHDA and CDR2 SQIVND (reference sequence). The germline V and J ends were trimmed by 5 bases and 0 bases, with 11 bases remaining between them. The CDR3 region is CASSLRRASYEQYF. The CDR3 region has the DNA TGTGCCAGTAGTCTCAGGAGGGCCTCCTACGAGCAGTACTTC.

The chain carries TRBV3-1 (or the pseudogene TRBV3-2) and TRBJ1-2; weak D call: TRBD1 (6 bases). Germline CDR1 LGHDT, CDR2 YNNKEL (reference sequence). Trimming shortened V by 4 bases and J by 2 bases, and 8 bases separated the two germline ends. There are 13 residues in the CDR3. The CDR3 protein is CASSPDRNYGYTF. In nucleotides, the CDR3 is TGTGCCAGCAGCCCCGACAGGAACTATGGCTACACCTTC.

The rearrangement uses TRBV18 and TRBJ1-5; tentative D call: TRBD1 (5 bases). Germline lookup yields CDR1 KGHSH and CDR2 LQKENI. Between the trimmed V and J ends, which lost 2 bases and 3 bases, there was a span of 11 bases. The CDR3 spans 15 residues. The CDR3 region is CASSPGGHPNQPQHF. DNA of the CDR3: TGTGCCAGCTCACCAGGTGGACACCCCAATCAGCCCCAGCATTTT.

The chain employs TRBV5-8 and TRBJ2-7; 10 bases map to TRBD1. V shed 1 base, J shed 7 bases, and the junction held 5 bases outside the gene matches. Germline-derived CDR1 and CDR2 are SGHTS and YDEGEE. CDR3 size: 14 residues. CDR3 nucleotide sequence: TGTGCCAGCAGCTTGAGACAGGGGGCGTGGGAGCAGTACTTC. Translating gives CASSLRQGAWEQYF.

V gene TRBV5-1 combines with J gene TRBJ2-7, with 9 positions matching TRBD1. There are 19 residues in the CDR3. V was clipped by 4 bases and J by 4 bases; unmatched bases: 21. CDR1 SGHRS and CDR2 YFSETQ come from the germline V gene. CDR3 DNA sequence: TGCGCCAGCAGCCCGTTGCCACTACTTCGGGACAGGGCGGAATACGAGCAGTACTTC. Translating gives CASSPLPLLRDRAEYEQYF.

The J gene is TRBJ2-2, the V gene TRBV5-4; D may be TRBD1 (5 bases). Germline lookup yields CDR1 SGHNT and CDR2 YYREEE (reference sequence). Trimming stripped 2 bases from V and 7 bases from J, with 24 bases between. CDR3 length: 18 residues. The CDR3: CASSLPGARRAPVGELFF. The DNA for the CDR3 is TGTGCCAGCAGCTTACCTGGGGCACGACGTGCCCCGGTCGGGGAGCTGTTTTTT. The whole variable domain, filled in from reference TRBV5-4 and TRBJ2-2, reads ETGVTQSPTHLIKTRGQQVTLRCSSQSGHNTVSWYQQALGQGPQFIFQYYREEENGRGNFPPRFSGLQFPNYSSELNVNALELDDSALYLCASSLPGARRAPVGELFFGEGSRLTVL.

The chain links TRBV6-2 or TRBV6-3 to TRBJ2-2; 10 bases align to TRBD2. The CDR3 loop spans 17 amino acids. In germline, CDR1 is MNHEY, CDR2 SVGEGT. Losses at the gene ends were 2 bases for V and 6 bases for J; bases not matched to a gene: 9. CDR3 nucleotide sequence: TGTGCCAGCAGTTACCCCAGAGCGGGAGGGCCGGCCGGGGAGCTGTTTTTT. Translated, it gives CASSYPRAGGPAGELFF.

V and J are TRBV6-4 and TRBJ2-2; perhaps TRBD2 as D (5 bases). V gave up 4 bases and J gave up 7 bases, with 13 bases separating them. The CDR3 contains 14 residues. Germline CDR1 MRHNA, CDR2 SNTAGT. The CDR3 sequence: CASSVSAGFGELFF. CDR3 DNA: TGTGCCAGCAGTGTGTCGGCGGGCTTCGGGGAGCTGTTTTTT.

The chain combines TRBV4-1 with TRBJ2-3, with TRBD1 matching 8 bases. Unmatched junction bases numbered 9, after V lost 3 bases and J lost 4 bases. CDR1 is MGHRA and CDR2 is YSYEKL in the germline V gene. The CDR3 contains 16 residues. The CDR3 nucleotides are TGCGCCAGCAGCCACCGACAGGGGACCTCAGCAGATACGCAGTATTTT. It yields the protein CASSHRQGTSADTQYF.

V usage is TRBV4-3 and J usage is TRBJ2-7; 10 bases are a match to TRBD1. The V and J ends lost 0 bases and 2 bases, in that order; junction bases with no gene match: 10. The CDR3 length is 18 residues. CDR1 and CDR2 from the germline V gene are LGHNA and YSLEER. The CDR3 here is CASSQEVGQGTLTYEQYF. For the CDR3, the DNA is TGCGCCAGCAGCCAAGAGGTGGGACAGGGGACCCTTACCTACGAGCAGTACTTC.

This chain links TRBV4-3 with TRBJ1-3; the D is unclear. Germline V gene sequence: CDR1 LGHNA, CDR2 YSLEER. This CDR3 contains 15 residues. V gave up 4 bases and J gave up 3 bases, with 13 bases separating them. The CDR3 here is CASSPKVTDGNTIYF. The CDR3 DNA is TGCGCCAGCAGCCCCAAGGTCACAGATGGAAACACCATATATTTT.

The genes are TRBV28 and TRBJ2-6, with 10 bases aligning to TRBD1. This CDR3 is built from 18 residues. The V and J ends lost 5 bases and 3 bases, in that order; junction bases with no gene match: 10. Germline V CDR1 and CDR2: MDHEN, SYDVKM. For the CDR3, the DNA is TGTGCCAGCAGTCCTGCGGGACAGGGGACTTTTGGGGCCAACGTCCTGACTTTC. Its translation: CASSPAGQGTFGANVLTF.

The V gene is TRBV5-1, the J gene TRBJ2-3, with 11 bases matching TRBD1. The CDR3 sequence is 18 residues long. CDR1 is SGHRS and CDR2 is YFSETQ in the germline V gene. V was pared by 4 bases and J by 0 bases, with 10 bases of the junction left unmatched. This CDR3 is CASSGGTGGLASTDTQYF. The CDR3 DNA reads as TGCGCCAGCAGCGGAGGGACAGGGGGGTTAGCAAGCACAGATACGCAGTATTTT.

This sequence joins TRBV23-1 and TRBJ2-1; no clear D gene. TRBV23-1 carries the ORF label, with uncertain function. V shed 5 bases and J shed 0 bases, with 5 bases lying between them. The CDR3 consists of 13 residues. The CDR3 region is CASSGHSYNEQFF. The CDR3, as DNA: TGCGCCAGCAGTGGGCACTCCTACAATGAGCAGTTCTTC.

The V call is TRBV5-4, the J call TRBJ1-2, with a possible D match to TRBD1 (5 bases). CDR3 length: 15 amino acids. V lost 5 bases to trimming and J lost 1 base, with 15 bases between them. Germline V CDR1 and CDR2: SGHNT, YYREEE (reference sequence). CDR3 in DNA: TGTGCCAGCAGTACCCCGGGGGAGGGTAACTATGGCTACACCTTC. Residues: CASSTPGEGNYGYTF.